This TCR beta chain was documented in a study of Ad26.COV2.S vaccination and SARS-CoV-2 variants. The wider study: Once or twice, 56 days apart, Ad26.COV2.S was delivered intramuscularly. General study results and limits: CD8+ and CD4+ T cells specific for spike reportedly responded with substantial breadth after vaccination.

This CDR3 contains 15 residues. The V segment lost 5 bases and the J segment 4 bases; nucleotides outside the gene matches: 5. Looked up from germline, CDR1 is MDHEN and CDR2 is SYDVKM. Remarks on this clone: The antigen remains undetermined.

Clones were read by immunoSEQ multiplex PCR, and TCRdb kept only the in-frame ones, dropping some. The data contain fewer than 400,000 clones, 89% of them singletons. Noted treatment: roughly 20 received Ad26.COV2.S at low or high dose, single or two shots; 5 received placebo; per-sample allocation not given. Day 63 after the first injection of vaccine or placebo was the sampling time. Here the sequenced sample was peripheral blood, taken in a trial of Ad26.COV2.S vaccine versus placebo. The chain has TRBV28 and TRBJ1-3, with 10 nucleotides matching TRBD1. The receptor was isolated from a person between 18 and 60 years old who received the Ad26.COV2.S COVID-19 vaccine or a placebo. The CDR3 reads CASSIGTGVGNTIYF. The CDR3 nucleotides are TGTGCCAGCAGTATCGGGACAGGGGTCGGAAACACCATATATTTT. Combining the CDR3 with reference TRBV28 and TRBJ1-3 gives the whole variable domain DVKVTQSSRYLVKRTGEKVFLECVQDMDHENMFWYRQDPGLGLRLIYFSYDVKMKEKGDIPEGYSVSREKKERFSLILESASTNQTSMYLCASSIGTGVGNTIYFGEGSWLTVV.